This T cell receptor beta chain was recovered during a study of blood T cells in healthy people across ages. General study results and limits: The long-lived group displayed more naive CD4+ cells, plus higher diversity, than the aged donors did.

Trimming shortened V by 2 bases and J by 3 bases, and 7 bases separated the two germline ends. The CDR3 sequence is 13 residues long. Germline CDR1 and CDR2: MGHRA and YSYEKL. A second PCR, run for about 6 to 11 cycles, used a sample-barcoded 5' primer plus a J-beta primer mix. One entry per CDR3 protein, called by TCRdb with MiXCR from the 5' RACE reads. Of more than 750,000 distinct CDR3 sequences in the sample, roughly 29% were seen once. This clonotype was found a few times. Its antigen is unknown. The same sample was also used in a study of T cells of mothers and their children. That paper notes: The people who donated were a few healthy Caucasian mothers and their six children. Related mother-child pairs showed slightly, non-significantly higher overlap than unrelated pairs.

The clonotype originates from a woman in her thirties or forties in good health. The sequenced sample was blood. The chain recombines TRBV4-1 with TRBJ1-1; no clear D gene. The CDR3 bases are TGCGCCAGCAGCCAACAAGGCCACACTGAAGCTTTCTTT. Its translation: CASSQQGHTEAFF.